The clone carrying this TCR beta chain was seen only once. The sample originates from a study of cytomegalovirus exposure and HLA in healthy donors. TCRdb's table, derived via immunoSEQ multiplex PCR, lists solely in-frame clones and lacks some. The top ten clones hold 3.3% of a sample with fewer than 75,000 clones, roughly 96% of them seen once. The CDR3 has 13 residues. Between the trimmed V and J ends, which lost 6 bases and 6 bases, there was a span of 14 bases. Germline V gene lookup returns CDR1 LNHDA and CDR2 SQIVND (reference sequence). V gene TRBV19 combines with J gene TRBJ1-1; D uncertain. Sequences were obtained from PBMCs. The receptor was derived from a young man in good health and CMV-seronegative. CDR3 loop: CASRFNVAAEAFF. CDR3 DNA: TGTGCCAGTAGGTTTAACGTGGCAGCTGAAGCTTTCTTT.